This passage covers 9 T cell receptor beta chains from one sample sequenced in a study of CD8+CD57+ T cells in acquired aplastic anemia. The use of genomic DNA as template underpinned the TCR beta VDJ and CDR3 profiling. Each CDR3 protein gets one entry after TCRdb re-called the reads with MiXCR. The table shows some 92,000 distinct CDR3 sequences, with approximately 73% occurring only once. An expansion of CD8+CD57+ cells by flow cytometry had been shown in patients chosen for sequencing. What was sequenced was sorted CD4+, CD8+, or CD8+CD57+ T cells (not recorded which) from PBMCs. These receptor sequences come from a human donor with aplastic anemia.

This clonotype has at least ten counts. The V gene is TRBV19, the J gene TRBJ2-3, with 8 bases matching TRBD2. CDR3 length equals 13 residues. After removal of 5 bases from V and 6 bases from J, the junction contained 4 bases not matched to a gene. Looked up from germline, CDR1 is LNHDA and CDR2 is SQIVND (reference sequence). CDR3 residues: CASSRLASDTQYF. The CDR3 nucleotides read TGTGCCAGTAGTCGACTAGCGTCGGATACGCAGTATTTT.

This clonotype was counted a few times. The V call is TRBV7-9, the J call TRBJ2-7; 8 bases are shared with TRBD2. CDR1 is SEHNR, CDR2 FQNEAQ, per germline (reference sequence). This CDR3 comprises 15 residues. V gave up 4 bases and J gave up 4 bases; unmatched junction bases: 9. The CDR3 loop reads CASSSAASGSYEQYF. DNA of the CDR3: TGTGCCAGCAGCTCGGCGGCTAGCGGGTCATACGAGCAGTACTTC.

DNA of the CDR3: TGCGCCAGCAGTCCCTGTACGGGGAGCTCCTACGAGCAGTACTTC. It yields the protein CASSPCTGSSYEQYF. The rearrangement links TRBV10-1 to TRBJ2-7, with D possibly TRBD2 on 5 matching bases. CDR3 length equals 15 residues. The ends were cut back, 5 bases at V and 0 bases at J, with 14 bases in the middle. CDR1 is WNHNN, CDR2 SYGVQD, per germline (reference sequence).

The CDR3 loop reads CASSLNSGSSYEQYF. CDR3 nucleotides: TGTGCCAGCAGCTTGAATTCGGGCTCCTCCTACGAGCAGTACTTC. The chain couples TRBV5-5 to TRBJ2-7; D uncertain. CDR3 length: 15 residues. Germline V CDR1 and CDR2: SGHKS, YYEKEE (reference sequence). Trimming removed 1 base at V and 0 bases at J, with 11 bases between.

The CDR3 protein is CATSDFMKTQYF. The CDR3 DNA reads as TGTGCCACCAGTGATTTTATGAAGACCCAGTACTTC. The genes are TRBV24-1 and TRBJ2-5; the D is unclear. V dropped 1 base and J dropped 6 bases, with 5 bases sitting between them. Germline assignment: CDR1 KGHDR and CDR2 SFDVKD. This CDR3 comprises 12 residues.

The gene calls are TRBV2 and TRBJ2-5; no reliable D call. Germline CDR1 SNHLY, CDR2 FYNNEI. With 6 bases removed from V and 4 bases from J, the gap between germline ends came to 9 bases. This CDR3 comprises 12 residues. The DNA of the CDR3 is TGTGCCAGCAGCCCCACGGGAGAGACCCAGTACTTC. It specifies CASSPTGETQYF.

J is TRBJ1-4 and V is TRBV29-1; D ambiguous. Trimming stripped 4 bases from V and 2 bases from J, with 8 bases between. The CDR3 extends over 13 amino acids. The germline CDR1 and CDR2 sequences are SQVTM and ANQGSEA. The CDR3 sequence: CSVVSQTNEKLFF. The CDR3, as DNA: TGCAGCGTTGTGAGTCAGACTAATGAAAAACTGTTTTTT. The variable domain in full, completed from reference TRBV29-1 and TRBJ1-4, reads SAVISQKPSRDICQRGTSLTIQCQVDSQVTMMFWYRQQPGQSLTLIATANQGSEATYESGFVIDKFPISRPNLTFSTLTVSNMSPEDSSIYLCSVVSQTNEKLFFGSGTQLSVL.

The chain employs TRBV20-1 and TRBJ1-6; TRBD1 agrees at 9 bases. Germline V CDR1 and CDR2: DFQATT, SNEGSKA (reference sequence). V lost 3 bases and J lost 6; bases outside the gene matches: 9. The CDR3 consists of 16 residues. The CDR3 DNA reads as TGCAGTGCTAGCTACGCAACAGGGGGCGGTAATTCACCCCTCCACTTT. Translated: CSASYATGGGNSPLHF.

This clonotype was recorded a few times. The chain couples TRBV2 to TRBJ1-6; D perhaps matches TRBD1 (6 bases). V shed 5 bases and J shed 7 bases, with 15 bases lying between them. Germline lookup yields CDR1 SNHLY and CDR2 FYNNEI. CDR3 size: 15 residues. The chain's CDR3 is CASSRGRGGNSPLHF. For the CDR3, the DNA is TGTGCCAGCAGTAGGGGCAGGGGTGGGAATTCACCCCTCCACTTT.